These 20 T cell receptor beta chains were all obtained from the same sample, sequenced in a study of OX40 agonist ivuxolimab in advanced cancers. Data came from immunoSEQ multiplex PCR; TCRdb stores just in-frame clones and leaves some out. The repertoire holds about 68,000 clones, with 75% to 85% as singletons. The specimen comprised CD4+ or CD8+ T cells sorted from blood, sampled in a trial of the OX40 agonist ivuxolimab. Receptor source: an adult with an advanced solid tumor such as melanoma, head and neck, liver or kidney cancer.

At least ten counts were recorded for this clone. The chain uses TRBV11-2 and TRBJ2-2; D gene ambiguous. The CDR3 covers 14 residues. Deletions cut 6 bases from V and 6 bases from J, with 14 bases between. CDR1 and CDR2 from the germline V gene are SGHAT and FQNNGV. The CDR3 coding sequence is TGTGCCAGCAGTCCAACATCGGGTGCCGGGGAGCTGTTTTTT. This codes for CASSPTSGAGELFF.

Only a few counts were recorded for this clone. J is TRBJ1-5 and V is TRBV2, with TRBD1 matching 8 bases. V dropped 5 bases and J dropped 3; count of bases not matched to a gene: 6. CDR1 and CDR2 from the germline V gene are SNHLY and FYNNEI. The CDR3 sequence is 15 residues long. The CDR3: CASSQDRAYNQPQHF. Here the CDR3 DNA reads TGTGCCAGCAGTCAGGACAGGGCGTACAATCAGCCCCAGCATTTT.

J is TRBJ2-2 and V is TRBV4-3; the match to TRBD2 covers 7 bases. The CDR3 has 15 amino acids. Germline V gives CDR1 LGHNA, CDR2 YSLEER. Trimming removed 4 bases from V and 8 bases from J; junction bases left unmatched: 10. The CDR3 region is CASSLAVGGRGELFF. Here the CDR3 DNA reads TGCGCCAGCAGCCTGGCCGTTGGCGGGAGAGGGGAGCTGTTTTTT.

The chain links TRBV11-1 to TRBJ2-3, with 8 nucleotides matching TRBD1. Germline lookup yields CDR1 SGHAT and CDR2 FQDESV (reference sequence). The trim removed 6 bases at V and 2 bases at J, leaving 4 bases unmatched. The CDR3 loop spans 14 amino acids. The CDR3 nucleotides read TGTGCCAGCAGAGACAGGGGATTCACAGATACGCAGTATTTT. Translation gives CASRDRGFTDTQYF.

The sample holds a few counts of this clone. The chain has TRBV19 and TRBJ1-1; no clear D gene. This CDR3 comprises 13 residues. Germline CDR1 is LNHDA and CDR2 is SQIVND (reference sequence). V lost 3 bases to trimming and J lost 0 bases, with 5 bases between them. The CDR3 loop is CASSMTLNTEAFF. The CDR3 DNA is TGTGCCAGTAGTATGACACTGAACACTGAAGCTTTCTTT.

This chain joins TRBV5-1 and TRBJ2-5, with TRBD1 matching 9 bases. There are 13 residues in the CDR3. V lost 4 bases and J lost 5; bases outside the gene matches: 3. Germline CDR1 is SGHRS and CDR2 is YFSETQ. DNA of the CDR3: TGCGCCAGCAGCAACAGGGGGCAGGAGACCCAGTACTTC. The encoded protein is CASSNRGQETQYF. The full variable domain, completed using reference TRBV5-1 and TRBJ2-5, is KAGVTQTPRYLIKTRGQQVTLSCSPISGHRSVSWYQQTPGQGLQFLFEYFSETQRNKGNFPGRFSGRQFSNSRSEMNVSTLELGDSALYLCASSNRGQETQYFGPGTRLLVL.

This clone was counted once. The chain recombines TRBV27 with TRBJ2-5, with D unclear. This CDR3 is built from 13 residues. Per germline, CDR1 MNHEY and CDR2 SMNVEV (reference sequence). V was pared by 2 bases and J by 4 bases, with 8 bases between. The CDR3 sequence is CASSLGMRETQYF. The DNA for the CDR3 is TGTGCCAGCAGTTTAGGGATGCGAGAGACCCAGTACTTC.

This clone has just one count. The chain uses TRBV5-1 and TRBJ2-7; 16 positions match TRBD2. Unmatched junction bases numbered 4, after V lost 3 bases and J lost 7 bases. CDR3 length: 15 residues. The V gene's germline CDR1 is SGHRS and CDR2 YFSETQ. The chain's CDR3 is CASSWGLAGGEEQYF. The CDR3 DNA reads as TGCGCCAGCAGCTGGGGACTAGCGGGAGGGGAGGAGCAGTACTTC.

The table lists this clone with a count of one. The chain recombines TRBV5-1 with TRBJ1-6; weak D call: TRBD1 (5 bases). The germline gives CDR1 SGHRS, CDR2 YFSETQ. There are 14 residues in the CDR3. V shed 0 bases and J shed 8 bases, with 9 bases lying between them. CDR3 in DNA: TGCGCCAGCAGCTTGGTGCGGGGGGATTCACCCCTCCACTTT. This translates into CASSLVRGDSPLHF.

In the case of this clone: At one of its ends the junction is not consistent with the germline gene, which may arise from a read error. The CDR3 DNA reads TGTGCCAGCAGCTTACGACAGGGTCCTCCTATTTTT. Amino acids: CASSLRQGPPIF. The chain combines TRBV7-2 with TRBJ1-4, with TRBD1 matching over 7 bases. The CDR3 has 12 residues. CDR1 is SGHTA, CDR2 FQGNSA, per germline.

The chain links TRBV5-1 to TRBJ2-7, with D possibly TRBD1 on 6 matching bases. Germline loops: CDR1 SGHRS, CDR2 YFSETQ. V was clipped by 0 bases and J by 3 bases, with 10 bases between them. The CDR3 is made up of 14 amino acids. In DNA, the CDR3 is TGCGCCAGCAGCTTGGGGGCCAGGGGCTACGAGCAGTACTTC. This sequence encodes CASSLGARGYEQYF.

The chain employs TRBV18 and TRBJ2-1; tentative D call: TRBD2 (5 bases). The V gene's germline CDR1 is KGHSH and CDR2 LQKENI. The CDR3 length is 15 residues. The V and J ends lost 3 bases and 6 bases respectively, with 15 bases between them. DNA for the CDR3: TGTGCCAGCTCACCGAGCCAGGAAGGAGGCAATGAGCAGTTCTTC. Amino acid sequence: CASSPSQEGGNEQFF. Supplemented by reference TRBV18 and TRBJ2-1, the full variable domain reads NAGVMQNPRHLVRRRGQEARLRCSPMKGHSHVYWYRQLPEEGLKFMVYLQKENIIDESGMPKERFSAEFPKEGPSILRIQQVVRGDSAAYFCASSPSQEGGNEQFFGPGTRLTVL.

The V call is TRBV7-9, the J call TRBJ2-2; 9 nucleotides match TRBD1. CDR3 size: 17 residues. Trimming removed 7 bases from V and 1 base from J; junction bases left unmatched: 10. Germline V CDR1 and CDR2: SEHNR, FQNEAQ (reference sequence). CDR3 protein: CASKRTGGAENTGELFF. The CDR3 DNA is TGTGCCAGCAAGCGAACAGGGGGCGCGGAGAACACCGGGGAGCTGTTTTTT.

V and J are TRBV28 and TRBJ2-6; D not resolved. Germline V lookup: CDR1 MDHEN, CDR2 SYDVKM. This CDR3 has 15 residues. V lost 7 bases and J 0 bases, leaving 10 bases between the germline ends. Written as DNA, the CDR3 is TGTGCCAGCAAAAATGCAGGCTCTGGGGCCAACGTCCTGACTTTC. Its protein product is CASKNAGSGANVLTF.

CDR3 nucleotides: TGTGCCAGCAGCCCCGACAGGGGGGACGAGCAGTACTTC. Its translation: CASSPDRGDEQYF. This chain uses TRBV13 with TRBJ2-5; 9 bases fit TRBD1. The J call is in doubt because the DNA end fits TRBJ2-7 better. The CDR3 is 13 amino acids. Germline CDR1 reads PRHDT; CDR2 reads FYEKMQ (reference sequence).

This clone was counted a few times. The chain is built from TRBV28 and TRBJ1-2; 10 bases are a match to TRBD1. Germline V gene sequence: CDR1 MDHEN, CDR2 SYDVKM. The CDR3 loop spans 17 amino acids. Germline trimming cut 5 bases from V and 5 bases from J; bases unmatched to any gene: 14. CDR3 protein: CASSITGTGAGWYGYTF. In DNA, the CDR3 is TGTGCCAGCAGTATAACCGGGACAGGGGCGGGATGGTATGGCTACACCTTC.

The V call is TRBV19, the J call TRBJ1-5, with TRBD1 matching over 8 bases. CDR3 size: 14 residues. Germline values: CDR1 LNHDA, CDR2 SQIVND (reference sequence). V shed 9 bases and J 5 bases; nucleotides not matched to a gene: 9. In DNA, the CDR3 is TGTGCCAGCACCCAGGGCAGGGGGCATCAGCCCCAGCATTTT. Amino acids: CASTQGRGHQPQHF.

This clone was seen only a few times. This chain uses TRBV2 with TRBJ2-7, with 7 bases matching TRBD1. Germline CDR1 and CDR2: SNHLY and FYNNEI. V trimming: 8 bases; J trimming: 4 bases; junction bases outside the gene matches: 14. The CDR3 extends over 15 amino acids. The chain's CDR3 is CASCCSDREDYEQYF. The CDR3 DNA follows: TGTGCCAGCTGCTGCTCCGACAGGGAAGATTACGAGCAGTACTTC.

The J gene is TRBJ1-2, the V gene TRBV30, with 8 positions matching TRBD1. The CDR3 consists of 14 residues. CDR1 and CDR2 (germline): GTSNPN, SVGIG (reference sequence). The V gene end was trimmed by 0 bases and the J gene end by 2 bases; junction bases not matched to a gene: 2. The CDR3 sequence is CAWSVQGGNYGYTF. The CDR3 coding sequence is TGTGCCTGGAGTGTACAGGGGGGAAACTATGGCTACACCTTC.

This chain uses TRBV6-1 with TRBJ2-1; D gene ambiguous. Trimming took off 0 bases at V and 5 bases at J, with 11 bases between the two ends. The CDR3 is 15 amino acids. CDR1 MNHNS and CDR2 SASEGT come from the germline V gene. CDR3: CASSEALGLDNEQFF. CDR3 DNA: TGTGCCAGCAGTGAAGCGCTTGGATTAGACAATGAGCAGTTCTTC.